This T cell receptor (beta chain) was found in a study of shared clonotypes between healthy human individuals. Repertoires were generated with immunoSEQ multiplex PCR, while TCRdb's copy carries only in-frame clones and drops some. The repertoire consists of hundreds of thousands of clones, with around 72% occurring once and the leading ten covering over 1.5%. CDR3 size: 12 residues. V dropped 6 bases and J dropped 4; count of bases not matched to a gene: 1. Germline-derived CDR1 and CDR2 are SQVTM and ANQGSEA. This clone turned up a few times. Other DNA sequences from this sample encode an identical CDR3 as well.

Specimen: memory CD4+ T cells sorted from blood. The subset: CD45RA-negative fraction. The sequence was obtained from a woman aged 30 to 39 in good health. V is TRBV29-1 and J is TRBJ2-5, with TRBD1 matching over 11 bases. CDR3 sequence: CSVDRGRETQYF. CDR3 nucleotides: TGCAGCGTGGACAGGGGGCGAGAGACCCAGTACTTC.